This T cell receptor beta chain stems from a study of T cell repertoires in cytomegalovirus infection (dated by TCRdb to between 2019 and 2020). Study-level background: The peptide stimulations were aimed at well-studied HLA-B-restricted epitopes as well as recently identified HLA-C-restricted CMV epitopes, whose presentation resists viral immunomodulation. The HLA type of each donor mattered for the analysis, because public TCR beta signatures pointed to carriage of CMV infection along with the matching HLA type.

General conclusions and limits of the study: In both this cohort and an independent cohort of some 380 donors, the cumulative frequency of public TCR beta family members distinguished carriers of CMV infection plus the relevant HLA type. The ex vivo response was dominated by HLA-C-restricted CMV-specific TCR beta clonotypes, which also provided the single most frequent clonotype in two of eight donors.

From its cysteine to its phenylalanine, the CDR3 spans 16 amino acids. The CDR3 DNA has 48 bases and is translated from base 1. A distance of 18 bases separates the germline ends of V and J, which lose 7 bases and 1 base respectively. CDR1 KGHDR and CDR2 SFDVKD are derived from the germline V gene. As regards this clonotype: What antigen it recognizes has not been identified. No much larger clone exists at a distance of one base, and base qualities are not known.

The intended sense of this specimen's treatment or condition label: in vitro stimulation with specific CMV peptide epitopes to enrich CMV-specific T cells. The sequencer was an Illumina HiSeq 1500. TCRdb redid the processing of the public reads, applying fastp at Q25 and MiXCR, and retained in-frame beta chains. Each entry is one CDR3 protein sequence, shown with its most common DNA and genes. Across this sample there are 300,000 to 400,000 distinct CDR3 sequences, with 25% to 35% seen only once. Roughly 20% of the sample is held by the ten biggest clonotypes. Recombination joined TRBV24-1 with TRBJ1-1; the D gene is perhaps TRBD1, from 6 matching bases. This TCR came from a human donor in good health (CMV status not recorded). Some clones in this sample may be carry-over from other donors' samples. The material was cultured PBMCs, obtained from culture after CMV antigen stimulation. The bases read TGTGCCACCAGCCTAAACCCTAGGGGGAAGAACACTGAAGCTTTCTTT. This codes for CATSLNPRGKNTEAFF.